This record concerns one T cell receptor beta chain sequence. The antigen is undetermined. These data come from a study of cytomegalovirus exposure and HLA in healthy donors. Across the study: Early released data comprised tens of millions of unique TCRs from HLA-typed donors.

It was with 60 Vbeta and 13 Jbeta primers that the PCR ran. Here immunoSEQ multiplex PCR was the method, and the copy in TCRdb shows in-frame clones only, minus some. This sample yields tens of thousands of clones, of which roughly 80% are seen a single time; approximately 3.3% belongs to the top ten. While unrecorded immune exposures were likely, the donors were nominally healthy when sampled. General study points: CMV serostatus was the only immune exposure information that was available. Previously analyzed data showed that most TCR beta V segments were productive at a frequency of about 90% or about 30%.

The sequence came from a woman aged 40 to 49 in good health and CMV-seropositive. The specimen was PBMCs.

The CDR3 sequence: CASSSPPGRGQLLGETQYF. CDR3 nucleotide sequence: TGCGCCAGCAGTTCCCCCCCAGGCAGGGGGCAACTTTTAGGAGAGACCCAGTACTTC. V gene TRBV10-2 combines with J gene TRBJ2-5; 8 positions match TRBD1. Trimming took 5 bases from V and 4 from J; bases not matched to a gene: 21. Germline CDR1 and CDR2: WSHSY and SAAADI. The CDR3 is made up of 19 amino acids.